This T cell receptor beta chain derives from a study of T cells in Graves' hyperthyroidism and ophthalmopathy. This clonotype appeared a few times. Amplification of TCR beta CDR3 regions used RNA as the template. Using the HTBI primer set, a first-round RT-PCR was run on the TCR CDR3. From the multiplex PCR reads, TCRdb called clonotypes with MiXCR, one entry per CDR3 protein. This table holds some 560,000 distinct CDR3 sequences, 13% to 15% found once. The CDR3 has 16 amino acids. V lost 5 bases and J 0 bases, leaving 15 bases between the germline ends. CDR1 is SGHAT and CDR2 is FQNNGV in the germline V gene.

The sequencing sample was made of blood. The V and J genes are TRBV11-2 and TRBJ2-3; D is perhaps TRBD2 (6 bases). This sequence was found in a woman aged 35 to 49 with Graves' hyperthyroidism. The CDR3: CASSQWPGASTDTQYF. CDR3 bases: TGTGCCAGCAGCCAATGGCCGGGAGCAAGCACAGATACGCAGTATTTT. Complete variable domain (other parts from reference TRBV11-2 and TRBJ2-3): EAGVAQSPRYKIIEKRQSVAFWCNPISGHATLYWYQQILGQGPKLLIQFQNNGVVDDSQLPKDRFSAERLKGVDSTLKIQPAKLEDSAVYLCASSQWPGASTDTQYFGPGTRLTVL.